Listed below are T cell receptor beta chains from one sample, sequenced in a study of OX40 agonist ivuxolimab in advanced cancers. Produced via immunoSEQ multiplex PCR; TCRdb's table is partial and in-frame only. The sample comprises about 110,000 clones, roughly 90% of which are singletons, and 0.66% rests with the top ten. The starting material was CD4+ or CD8+ T cells sorted from blood, obtained in a trial of the OX40 agonist ivuxolimab. The receptors stem from an adult with an advanced solid tumor such as melanoma, head and neck, liver or kidney cancer. The CDR3 runs from the conserved cysteine through the conserved F or W. The D gene is left open where the match is weak. The size entry is marked missing in some rows and otherwise reads once, few, many or a size class.

clone size: .; CDR3 length: 12; D gene: .; V gene: TRBV2; J gene: TRBJ2-1; CDR3 protein: CASAGNYNEQFF; CDR3 DNA: TGTGCCAGCGCAGGGAATTACAATGAGCAGTTCTTC
clone size: .; CDR3 length: 11; D gene: .; V gene: TRBV7-2; J gene: TRBJ1-2; CDR3 protein: CASSLDYGYTF; CDR3 DNA: TGTGCCAGCAGCTTAGACTATGGCTACACCTTC
clone size: .; CDR3 length: 16; D gene: .; V gene: TRBV7-6; J gene: TRBJ1-5; CDR3 protein: CASSLNVDSSNQPQHF; CDR3 DNA: TGTGCCAGCAGCTTAAATGTGGATTCTAGCAATCAGCCCCAGCATTTT
clone size: .; CDR3 length: 13; D gene: .; V gene: TRBV30; J gene: TRBJ1-4; CDR3 protein: CAWSVQEGEKLFF; CDR3 DNA: TGTGCCTGGAGTGTACAGGAAGGCGAAAAACTGTTTTTT
clone size: .; CDR3 length: 15; D gene: .; V gene: TRBV10-1; J gene: TRBJ2-7; CDR3 protein: CASSESTASSYEQYF; CDR3 DNA: TGCGCCAGCAGTGAGTCGACAGCCTCCTCCTACGAGCAGTACTTC
clone size: .; CDR3 length: 15; D gene: .; V gene: TRBV11-2; J gene: TRBJ1-2; CDR3 protein: CASSLVDRFNYGYTF; CDR3 DNA: TGTGCCAGCAGCTTAGTCGACAGATTTAACTATGGCTACACCTTC
clone size: .; CDR3 length: 11; D gene: .; V gene: TRBV20-1; J gene: TRBJ1-4; CDR3 protein: CSMGRNEKLFF; CDR3 DNA: TGCAGTATGGGAAGGAATGAAAAACTGTTTTTT
clone size: .; CDR3 length: 17; D gene: .; V gene: TRBV21-1; J gene: TRBJ2-1; CDR3 protein: CASSPGLAGITYNEQFF; CDR3 DNA: TGTGCCAGCAGCCCCGGACTAGCGGGAATTACCTACAATGAGCAGTTCTTC
clone size: .; CDR3 length: 11; D gene: .; V gene: TRBV20-1; J gene: TRBJ2-3; CDR3 protein: CSAKDSDTQYF; CDR3 DNA: TGCAGTGCTAAAGACTCAGATACGCAGTATTTT
clone size: .; CDR3 length: 15; D gene: TRBD2; V gene: TRBV5-1; J gene: TRBJ2-5; CDR3 protein: CASSNQLAGQETQYF; CDR3 DNA: TGCGCCAGCAGCAACCAACTAGCGGGGCAAGAGACCCAGTACTTC
clone size: .; CDR3 length: 15; D gene: .; V gene: TRBV18; J gene: TRBJ1-6; CDR3 protein: CASSPRGRNNSPLHF; CDR3 DNA: TGTGCCAGCTCACCACGGGGACGGAATAATTCACCCCTCCACTTT
clone size: .; CDR3 length: 15; D gene: .; V gene: TRBV19; J gene: TRBJ1-4; CDR3 protein: CASSTGAATNEKLFF; CDR3 DNA: TGTGCCAGTAGTACAGGGGCGGCAACTAATGAAAAACTGTTTTTT
clone size: .; CDR3 length: 14; D gene: .; V gene: TRBV7-9; J gene: TRBJ2-5; CDR3 protein: CASSLAWNAGTQYF; CDR3 DNA: TGTGCCAGCAGCTTAGCGTGGAACGCAGGGACCCAGTACTTC
clone size: few; CDR3 length: 14; D gene: .; V gene: TRBV7-8; J gene: TRBJ1-2; CDR3 protein: CASSLATGHYGYTF; CDR3 DNA: TGTGCCAGCAGCTTAGCGACAGGCCACTATGGCTACACCTTC
clone size: .; CDR3 length: 14; D gene: TRBD1; V gene: TRBV25-1; J gene: TRBJ1-2; CDR3 protein: CASSVDRAPFGYTF; CDR3 DNA: TGTGCCAGCAGTGTCGACAGGGCCCCTTTTGGCTACACCTTC
clone size: .; CDR3 length: 11; D gene: .; V gene: TRBV29-1; J gene: TRBJ1-3; CDR3 protein: CSVVSGNTIYF; CDR3 DNA: TGCAGCGTTGTGTCGGGAAACACCATATATTTT
clone size: .; CDR3 length: 11; D gene: .; V gene: TRBV6-5; J gene: TRBJ1-1; CDR3 protein: CASSYSGVAFF; CDR3 DNA: TGTGCCAGCAGTTACTCGGGGGTAGCTTTCTTT
clone size: .; CDR3 length: 13; D gene: .; V gene: TRBV5-1; J gene: TRBJ1-2; CDR3 protein: CASSLEVAYGYTF; CDR3 DNA: TGCGCCAGCAGCTTGGAAGTGGCTTATGGCTACACCTTC
clone size: .; CDR3 length: 13; D gene: .; V gene: TRBV5-4; J gene: TRBJ1-1; CDR3 protein: CASSLDSNTEAFF; CDR3 DNA: TGTGCCAGCAGCTTGGACAGTAACACTGAAGCTTTCTTT
clone size: .; CDR3 length: 16; D gene: .; V gene: TRBV18; J gene: TRBJ1-3; CDR3 protein: CASSPTQAYSGNTIYF; CDR3 DNA: TGTGCCAGCTCACCGACTCAGGCTTACTCTGGAAACACCATATATTTT
clone size: .; CDR3 length: 15; D gene: TRBD1; V gene: TRBV6-5; J gene: TRBJ1-3; CDR3 protein: CASSYSPGGGNTIYF; CDR3 DNA: TGTGCCAGCAGTTACTCGCCAGGGGGCGGAAACACCATATATTTT
clone size: .; CDR3 length: 13; D gene: .; V gene: TRBV30; J gene: TRBJ2-5; CDR3 protein: CAWSVGRQETQYF; CDR3 DNA: TGTGCCTGGAGTGTAGGGAGACAAGAGACCCAGTACTTC
clone size: .; CDR3 length: 12; D gene: .; V gene: TRBV19; J gene: TRBJ1-2; CDR3 protein: CASSIAGGGYTF; CDR3 DNA: TGTGCCAGTAGTATTGCCGGTGGGGGCTACACCTTC
clone size: .; CDR3 length: 13; D gene: TRBD1; V gene: TRBV18; J gene: TRBJ1-2; CDR3 protein: CASSPDRNYGYTF; CDR3 DNA: TGTGCCAGCTCACCGGACAGGAACTATGGCTACACCTTC
clone size: once; CDR3 length: 14; D gene: .; V gene: TRBV2; J gene: TRBJ1-2; CDR3 protein: CASTPTGGANGYTF; CDR3 DNA: TGTGCCAGCACCCCCACCGGAGGGGCGAATGGCTACACCTTC
clone size: once; CDR3 length: 14; D gene: .; V gene: TRBV10-3; J gene: TRBJ2-4; CDR3 protein: CAINPGPGENIQYF; CDR3 DNA: TGTGCCATCAACCCGGGGCCTGGGGAAAACATTCAGTACTTC
clone size: .; CDR3 length: 14; D gene: TRBD1; V gene: TRBV7-3; J gene: TRBJ1-2; CDR3 protein: CASSPSGQGHGYTF; CDR3 DNA: TGTGCCAGCAGCCCTTCCGGACAGGGGCACGGCTACACCTTC
clone size: .; CDR3 length: 14; D gene: .; V gene: TRBV6-1; J gene: TRBJ2-5; CDR3 protein: CASSEAWGKETQYF; CDR3 DNA: TGTGCCAGCAGTGAAGCTTGGGGGAAGGAGACCCAGTACTTC
clone size: once; CDR3 length: 13; D gene: TRBD1; V gene: TRBV30; J gene: TRBJ1-4; CDR3 protein: CAWSEQGAYKLFF; CDR3 DNA: TGTGCCTGGAGTGAACAGGGGGCGTATAAACTGTTTTTT
clone size: .; CDR3 length: 16; D gene: .; V gene: TRBV6-6; J gene: TRBJ2-5; CDR3 protein: CASSYPRTGPPETQYF; CDR3 DNA: TGTGCCAGCAGTTACCCCCGAACGGGGCCCCCAGAGACCCAGTACTTC
clone size: .; CDR3 length: 14; D gene: .; V gene: TRBV6-1; J gene: TRBJ1-4; CDR3 protein: CASKGHRTNEKLFF; CDR3 DNA: TGTGCCAGCAAGGGGCACCGGACTAATGAAAAACTGTTTTTT
clone size: .; CDR3 length: 13; D gene: .; V gene: TRBV5-1; J gene: TRBJ2-3; CDR3 protein: CASAAYRADTQYF; CDR3 DNA: TGCGCCAGCGCTGCATATCGTGCAGATACGCAGTATTTT
clone size: .; CDR3 length: 14; D gene: .; V gene: TRBV29-1; J gene: TRBJ2-3; CDR3 protein: CSVALGSRTDTQYF; CDR3 DNA: TGCAGCGTTGCTCTTGGCTCACGCACAGATACGCAGTATTTT
clone size: once; CDR3 length: 14; D gene: .; V gene: TRBV5-1; J gene: TRBJ2-3; CDR3 protein: CASSLEGLTDTQYF; CDR3 DNA: TGCGCCAGCAGCCTGGAGGGACTTACAGATACGCAGTATTTT
clone size: .; CDR3 length: 16; D gene: TRBD1; V gene: TRBV19; J gene: TRBJ2-4; CDR3 protein: CASKPSGQGTPGIQYF; CDR3 DNA: TGTGCCAGTAAGCCCTCGGGACAGGGCACCCCGGGCATTCAGTACTTC
clone size: .; CDR3 length: 14; D gene: .; V gene: TRBV11-2; J gene: TRBJ2-4; CDR3 protein: CASSLYPGPNIQYF; CDR3 DNA: TGTGCCAGCAGCTTATATCCTGGGCCAAACATTCAGTACTTC
clone size: .; CDR3 length: 13; D gene: .; V gene: TRBV15; J gene: TRBJ1-6; CDR3 protein: CATSSDLNSPLHF; CDR3 DNA: TGTGCCACCAGCAGTGACCTTAATTCACCCCTCCACTTT
clone size: .; CDR3 length: 16; D gene: TRBD1; V gene: TRBV15; J gene: TRBJ1-2; CDR3 protein: CATSRERQGAHYGYTF; CDR3 DNA: TGTGCCACCAGCAGAGAACGGCAGGGGGCTCACTATGGCTACACCTTC
clone size: .; CDR3 length: 19; D gene: TRBD1; V gene: TRBV5-1; J gene: TRBJ1-1; CDR3 protein: CASSLAVGAGQGATTEAFF; CDR3 DNA: TGCGCCAGCAGCTTGGCGGTAGGGGCGGGACAGGGGGCCACTACTGAAGCTTTCTTT
clone size: .; CDR3 length: 14; D gene: TRBD1; V gene: TRBV2; J gene: TRBJ1-1; CDR3 protein: CASSVLDRGAEAFF; CDR3 DNA: TGTGCCAGCAGTGTATTAGACAGGGGAGCTGAAGCTTTCTTT
clone size: .; CDR3 length: 13; D gene: .; V gene: TRBV11-2; J gene: TRBJ2-7; CDR3 protein: CASSLGLFYEQYF; CDR3 DNA: TGTGCCAGCAGCCTTGGACTCTTTTACGAGCAGTACTTC
clone size: .; CDR3 length: 15; D gene: .; V gene: TRBV5-1; J gene: TRBJ2-3; CDR3 protein: CASSLEASSTDTQYF; CDR3 DNA: TGCGCCAGCAGCTTGGAGGCCTCCTCCACAGATACGCAGTATTTT
clone size: .; CDR3 length: 12; D gene: .; V gene: TRBV30; J gene: TRBJ2-6; CDR3 protein: CAWSGGANVLTF; CDR3 DNA: TGTGCCTGGAGTGGTGGGGCCAACGTCCTGACTTTC
clone size: once; CDR3 length: 13; D gene: .; V gene: TRBV30; J gene: TRBJ1-1; CDR3 protein: CAWMINAGTEAFF; CDR3 DNA: TGTGCCTGGATGATAAACGCGGGGACTGAAGCTTTCTTT
clone size: .; CDR3 length: 14; D gene: .; V gene: TRBV18; J gene: TRBJ1-1; CDR3 protein: CASSPGVMNTEAFF; CDR3 DNA: TGTGCCAGCTCACCAGGGGTTATGAACACTGAAGCTTTCTTT
clone size: .; CDR3 length: 14; D gene: .; V gene: TRBV19; J gene: TRBJ2-3; CDR3 protein: CASSIAGATDTQYF; CDR3 DNA: TGTGCCAGTAGTATAGCGGGGGCCACAGATACGCAGTATTTT
clone size: .; CDR3 length: 12; D gene: .; V gene: TRBV7-3; J gene: TRBJ2-3; CDR3 protein: CASSYGADTQYF; CDR3 DNA: TGTGCCAGCAGCTATGGGGCAGATACGCAGTATTTT
clone size: .; CDR3 length: 14; D gene: .; V gene: TRBV11-2; J gene: TRBJ2-7; CDR3 protein: CASSFKIGAYEQYF; CDR3 DNA: TGTGCCAGCAGCTTTAAGATAGGGGCCTACGAGCAGTACTTC
clone size: .; CDR3 length: 15; D gene: .; V gene: TRBV5-3; J gene: TRBJ1-2; CDR3 protein: CARGATVRKTYGYTF; CDR3 DNA: TGTGCCAGAGGAGCAACAGTGAGAAAGACCTATGGCTACACCTTC
clone size: .; CDR3 length: 11; D gene: .; V gene: TRBV6-5; J gene: TRBJ1-1; CDR3 protein: CASSTLPEAFF; CDR3 DNA: TGTGCCAGCAGTACGTTACCGGAAGCTTTCTTT
clone size: .; CDR3 length: 17; D gene: .; V gene: TRBV11-1; J gene: TRBJ2-2; CDR3 protein: CASSSPPRGGSIGELFF; CDR3 DNA: TGTGCCAGCAGCTCCCCCCCGCGGGGAGGATCAATCGGGGAGCTGTTTTTT
clone size: .; CDR3 length: 13; D gene: .; V gene: TRBV7-6; J gene: TRBJ2-7; CDR3 protein: CASSSPGSYEQYF; CDR3 DNA: TGTGCCAGCAGCTCCCCGGGTTCCTACGAGCAGTACTTC
clone size: .; CDR3 length: 11; D gene: .; V gene: TRBV20-1; J gene: TRBJ1-1; CDR3 protein: CSASTGSQGTF; CDR3 DNA: TGCAGTGCTAGCACAGGGTCCCAGGGTACCTTT